A single sample is the source of the 21 T cell receptor beta chains below, sequenced in a study of T cells in Graves' hyperthyroidism and ophthalmopathy. Authors of the study amplified TCR beta CDR3 regions from RNA transcripts. A set of HTBI primers served as the primers for a first-round RT-PCR of the TCR CDR3. TCRdb re-called the multiplex PCR reads through MiXCR, storing one row per CDR3 protein. The data hold roughly 550,000 distinct CDR3 sequences, with roughly 15% observed a single time. The material sequenced was blood. Receptors originate from a woman aged 25 to 45 with Graves' ophthalmopathy.

The sample holds many counts of this clonotype. This sequence joins TRBV15 and TRBJ1-1; D unresolved. The CDR3 is 14 amino acids. The ends were cut back, 3 bases at V and 2 bases at J, with 10 bases in the middle. Germline values: CDR1 LNHNV, CDR2 YYDKDF (reference sequence). The chain's CDR3 is CATSRGVGNTEAFF. The CDR3 DNA sequence: TGTGCCACCAGCAGGGGAGTCGGAAACACTGAAGCTTTCTTT.

This clonotype was seen a handful of times. The chain links TRBV5-1 to TRBJ2-5; TRBD1 is a possible D gene (6 bases). CDR1 and CDR2 from the germline V gene are SGHRS and YFSETQ. Trimming left V 0 bases short and J 10 bases short, with 16 bases between. This CDR3 has 14 residues. CDR3 in amino acids: CASSLGLAEGDQYF. CDR3 nucleotides: TGCGCCAGCAGCTTGGGACTGGCCGAGGGGGACCAGTACTTC.

This chain links TRBV24-1 with TRBJ1-2, with 9 bases matching TRBD1. CDR3 length equals 15 residues. The junction had 2 bases not matched to a gene; V was cut back by 2 bases and J by 2 bases. Germline CDR1 and CDR2: KGHDR and SFDVKD. The CDR3: CATSDSGTGNYGYTF. The CDR3 bases are TGTGCCACCAGTGATTCCGGGACAGGGAACTATGGCTACACCTTC.

The rearrangement links TRBV29-1 to TRBJ1-5; 8 bases align to TRBD1. Unmatched junction bases numbered 6, after V lost 4 bases and J lost 7 bases. The CDR3 spans 13 residues. Germline V gives CDR1 SQVTM, CDR2 ANQGSEA. This chain's CDR3 is CSVGTGGRQPQHF. CDR3 coding DNA: TGCAGCGTTGGTACAGGGGGAAGGCAGCCCCAGCATTTT.

The V and J genes are TRBV20-1 and TRBJ2-5; 9 bases align to TRBD2. Germline values: CDR1 DFQATT, CDR2 SNEGSKA (reference sequence). This CDR3 has 15 amino acids. V lost 1 base to trimming and J lost 0 bases; unmatched junction nucleotides: 3. The CDR3 DNA follows: TGCAGTGCTAGAGGTTCTAGCGGGAACCAAGAGACCCAGTACTTC. Translation: CSARGSSGNQETQYF.

V is TRBV12-3 or TRBV12-4 and J is TRBJ2-7; the match to TRBD2 covers 8 bases. CDR3 size: 14 residues. Germline trimming cut 5 bases from V and 6 bases from J; bases unmatched to any gene: 9. The CDR3 sequence: CASSPLAGPLEQYF. In DNA form, the CDR3 reads TGTGCCAGCAGTCCGCTAGCGGGCCCCCTCGAGCAGTACTTC.

This clonotype was observed many times. The chain has TRBV20-1 and TRBJ2-7, with TRBD2 matching over 8 bases. The CDR3 extends over 16 amino acids. Germline V gene sequence: CDR1 DFQATT, CDR2 SNEGSKA (reference sequence). The trim removed 6 bases at V and 2 bases at J, leaving 15 bases unmatched. CDR3 DNA: TGCAGTGCGGCGGTCCGGCGGGGTAGCGGGACCTACGAGCAGTACTTC. It encodes CSAAVRRGSGTYEQYF.

This clonotype was detected only a few times. The chain is built from TRBV6-1 and TRBJ1-3, with 7 nucleotides matching TRBD1. Germline V CDR1 and CDR2: MNHNS, SASEGT. J lost 2 bases, V lost 5 bases, and 6 bases had no gene match. The CDR3 length is 15 residues. Here the CDR3 reads CASSFRDSPGNTIYF. The CDR3 nucleotides read TGTGCCAGCAGTTTTCGGGACAGCCCTGGAAACACCATATATTTT.

The CDR3 nucleotides read TGTGCCAGCAGCGTAGGTTTAGCGGGGGGGGGCTACAATGAGCAGTACTTC. It yields the protein CASSVGLAGGGYNEQYF. The chain combines TRBV9 with TRBJ2-1; 11 positions agree with TRBD2. The J call may be mistaken, given a closer DNA end match to TRBJ2-7. The germline V gene has CDR1 SGDLS and CDR2 YYNGEE. The CDR3 contains 17 residues.

This clonotype was recorded a few times. The CDR3, as DNA: TGCGCCAGCAGCTTGGAGGGACAGGGGGGTTCACCCCTCCACTTT. Its protein product is CASSLEGQGGSPLHF. The chain couples TRBV5-1 to TRBJ1-6, with 11 bases lining up with TRBD1. V dropped 0 bases and J dropped 9; count of bases not matched to a gene: 2. Germline CDR1 and CDR2: SGHRS and YFSETQ. This CDR3 region has 15 residues.

This clonotype was seen repeatedly, ten times or more. V is TRBV28 and J is TRBJ1-1; the D is unclear. The CDR3 is 12 amino acids. Trimming took off 5 bases at V and 6 bases at J, with 10 bases between the two ends. Germline V CDR1 and CDR2: MDHEN, SYDVKM. In nucleotides, the CDR3 is TGTGCCAGCAGTACGGCCCGCTCTGAAGCTTTCTTT. As protein: CASSTARSEAFF.

Ten or more counts support this clonotype. The chain carries TRBV3-1 and TRBJ2-3; 10 bases agree with TRBD2. The CDR3 is 18 residues long. V shed 0 bases, J shed 2 bases, and the junction held 8 bases outside the gene matches. Germline V gene lookup returns CDR1 LGHDT and CDR2 YNNKEL (reference sequence). Here the CDR3 reads CASSQEASGSLFTDTQYF. The CDR3 region has the DNA TGTGCCAGCAGCCAAGAGGCTAGCGGGAGTCTTTTCACAGATACGCAGTATTTT.

This clonotype was counted only a few times. V gene TRBV6-2 or TRBV6-3 combines with J gene TRBJ2-6; tentatively, D is TRBD1 (5 bases). CDR3 size: 16 residues. V was clipped by 5 bases and J by 0 bases, with 11 bases between them. The germline gives CDR1 MNHEY, CDR2 SVGEGT. Written as DNA, the CDR3 is TGTGCCAGCAGTGCATTTAGGGGCTCTGGGGCCAACGTCCTGACTTTC. Its protein product is CASSAFRGSGANVLTF.

Comment on this clonotype: At one boundary the junction diverges from the germline segment, which might be a read error. V is TRBV7-2 and J is TRBJ1-4; possible D gene TRBD1, 6 bases. Germline lookup yields CDR1 SGHTA and CDR2 FQGNSA. The CDR3 sequence is 15 residues long. The CDR3 bases are TGTGCCAGCAGCTTAGAGGGGGGCAGTAATGAAGAACTGTTTTTT. As protein: CASSLEGGSNEELFF. Combining the CDR3 with reference TRBV7-2 and TRBJ1-4 gives the whole variable domain GAGVSQSPSNKVTEKGKDVELRCDPISGHTALYWYRQSLGQGLEFLIYFQGNSAPDKSGLPSDRFSAERTGGSVSTLTIQRTQQEDSAVYLCASSLEGGSNEELFFGSGTQLSVL.

This clonotype was found a few times. The genes are TRBV12-3 or TRBV12-4 and TRBJ2-7; D unclear. The V and J ends lost 10 bases and 2 bases respectively, with 15 bases between them. The CDR3 length is 13 residues. CDR3 sequence reads: CANSPTPTYEQYF. As DNA, the CDR3 is TGTGCCAACTCACCGACCCCCACCTACGAGCAGTACTTC.

This clonotype has at least ten counts. CDR3 DNA sequence: TGCGCCAGCACCCCTTCTGGGGCCAACGTCCTGACTTTC. Translation: CASTPSGANVLTF. The rearrangement links TRBV5-1 to TRBJ2-6, with D unresolved. The CDR3 runs to 13 residues. Deletions cut 6 bases from V and 1 base from J, with 5 bases between. The V gene's germline CDR1 is SGHRS and CDR2 YFSETQ. The full variable domain, in which reference TRBV5-1 and TRBJ2-6 provide the parts outside the CDR3, is KAGVTQTPRYLIKTRGQQVTLSCSPISGHRSVSWYQQTPGQGLQFLFEYFSETQRNKGNFPGRFSGRQFSNSRSEMNVSTLELGDSALYLCASTPSGANVLTFGAGSRLTVL.

This clonotype was detected many times. The chain links TRBV5-5 to TRBJ2-3; 10 bases agree with TRBD1. CDR1 SGHKS and CDR2 YYEKEE come from the germline V gene (reference sequence). This CDR3 spans 16 amino acids. Trimming at V came to 0 bases and at J to 4 bases, leaving 5 bases not matched to a gene. CDR3 residues: CASSLAGQGTSDTQYF. In nucleotides, the CDR3 is TGTGCCAGCAGCTTGGCGGGACAGGGGACTTCAGATACGCAGTATTTT.

The J gene is TRBJ1-3, the V gene TRBV29-1, with 7 positions matching TRBD1. This CDR3 contains 12 residues. From germline, CDR1 is SQVTM and CDR2 ANQGSEA. J lost 3 bases, V lost 5 bases, and 1 base had no gene match. CDR3 in amino acids: CSVHRGGNTIYF. The CDR3, as DNA: TGCAGCGTTCACAGGGGTGGAAACACCATATATTTT. Based on the CDR3 plus reference TRBV29-1 and TRBJ1-3, the full variable domain is SAVISQKPSRDICQRGTSLTIQCQVDSQVTMMFWYRQQPGQSLTLIATANQGSEATYESGFVIDKFPISRPNLTFSTLTVSNMSPEDSSIYLCSVHRGGNTIYFGEGSWLTVV.

The gene calls are TRBV20-1 and TRBJ2-7; either TRBD1 or TRBD2 may fit D (5 bases each). Trimming removed 0 bases at V and 0 bases at J, with 12 bases between. The CDR3 runs 15 residues. Germline loops: CDR1 DFQATT, CDR2 SNEGSKA (reference sequence). The CDR3 region has the DNA TGCAGTGCTAGAGAAGCGGACACTCACTCCTACGAGCAGTACTTC. It yields the protein CSAREADTHSYEQYF.

This clonotype was picked up a small number of times. This chain uses TRBV28 with TRBJ2-7, with 11 bases matching TRBD1. CDR1 and CDR2 from the germline V gene are MDHEN and SYDVKM. J was trimmed by 2 bases and V by 5 bases; bases with no gene match: 5. This CDR3 spans 15 amino acids. The CDR3 DNA follows: TGTGCCAGCAGTCTCCGGGACAGGGGGACCTACGAGCAGTACTTC. Amino acid sequence: CASSLRDRGTYEQYF.

V usage is TRBV18 and J usage is TRBJ1-5, with D possibly being TRBD1 (6 bases). This CDR3 spans 15 amino acids. With 4 bases removed from V and 3 bases from J, the gap between germline ends came to 13 bases. From germline, CDR1 is KGHSH and CDR2 LQKENI. CDR3 bases: TGTGCCAGCTCACTTTTACAGGGTCTCAATCAGCCCCAGCATTTT. This gives the protein CASSLLQGLNQPQHF.